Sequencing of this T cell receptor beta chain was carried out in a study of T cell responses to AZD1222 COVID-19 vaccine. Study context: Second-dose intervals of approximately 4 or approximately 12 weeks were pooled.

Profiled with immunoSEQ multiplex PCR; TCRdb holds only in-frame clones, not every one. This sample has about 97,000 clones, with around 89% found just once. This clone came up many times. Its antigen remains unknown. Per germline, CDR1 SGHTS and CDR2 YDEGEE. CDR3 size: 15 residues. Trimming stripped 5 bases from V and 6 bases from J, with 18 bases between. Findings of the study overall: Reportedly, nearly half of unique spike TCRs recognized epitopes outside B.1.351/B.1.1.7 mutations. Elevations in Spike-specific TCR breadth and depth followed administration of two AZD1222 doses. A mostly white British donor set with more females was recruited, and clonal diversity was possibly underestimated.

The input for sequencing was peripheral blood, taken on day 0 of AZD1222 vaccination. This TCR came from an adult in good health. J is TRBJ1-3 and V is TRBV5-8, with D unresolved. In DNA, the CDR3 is TGTGCCAGCAGAAGAATCGGGGTGATCGAAAACACCATATATTTT. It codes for CASRRIGVIENTIYF.